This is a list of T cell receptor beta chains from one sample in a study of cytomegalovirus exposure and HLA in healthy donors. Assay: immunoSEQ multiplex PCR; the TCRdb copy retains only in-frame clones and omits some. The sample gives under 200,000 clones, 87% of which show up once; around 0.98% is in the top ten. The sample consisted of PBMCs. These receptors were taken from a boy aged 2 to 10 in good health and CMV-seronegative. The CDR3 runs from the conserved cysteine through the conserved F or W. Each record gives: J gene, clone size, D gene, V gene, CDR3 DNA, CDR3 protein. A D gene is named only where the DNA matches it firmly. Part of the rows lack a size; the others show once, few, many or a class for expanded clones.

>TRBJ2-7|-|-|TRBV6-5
TGTGCCAGCAGCCGCCCCGGGGAAACCTACGAGCAGTACTTC
CASSRPGETYEQYF
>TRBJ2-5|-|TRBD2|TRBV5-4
TGTGCCAGCAGCCCCCGGACTAGCGGGATGGAGACCCAGTACTTC
CASSPRTSGMETQYF
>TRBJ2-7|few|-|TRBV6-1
TGTGCCAGCAGTGAAGCTAGCTCCTACGAGCAGTACTTC
CASSEASSYEQYF
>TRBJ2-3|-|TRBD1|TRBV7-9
TGTGCCAGCAGCTTATGCGAGGACAGGATCGTGGATACGCAGTATTTT
CASSLCEDRIVDTQYF
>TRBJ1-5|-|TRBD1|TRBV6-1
TGTGCCAGCAGTGAACCCAACCCCAGGACAGGGTGGAATCAGCCCCAGCATTTT
CASSEPNPRTGWNQPQHF
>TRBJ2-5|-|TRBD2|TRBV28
TGTGCCAGCAGTTCCTTTGCTAGCGGGAGGGTGTGGGAGACCCAGTACTTC
CASSSFASGRVWETQYF
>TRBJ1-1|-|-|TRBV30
TGTGCCTGGAGTGTACTGGTTTTGAACACTGAAGCTTTCTTT
CAWSVLVLNTEAFF
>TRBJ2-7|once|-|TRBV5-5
TGTGCCAGCAGCTCCGCGGCCCTACCGGGCGAGCAGTACTTC
CASSSAALPGEQYF
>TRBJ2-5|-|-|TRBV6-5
TGTGCCAGCAGTAGGGACTTCGCTCAAGAGACCCAGTACTTC
CASSRDFAQETQYF
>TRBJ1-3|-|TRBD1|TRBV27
TGTGCCAGTACCAAGACAGGGGCACTAGGAAACACCATATATTTT
CASTKTGALGNTIYF
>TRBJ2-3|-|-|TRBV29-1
TGCAGCGTCTGGGGGCCCCAGGGTCGAGATACGCAGTATTTT
CSVWGPQGRDTQYF
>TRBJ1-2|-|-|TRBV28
TGTGCCAGCAGCCCGGTGGGGGGGACCTATGGCTACACCTTC
CASSPVGGTYGYTF
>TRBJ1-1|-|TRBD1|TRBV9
TGTGCCAGCAGCGTAGACGGGGACAGGGGCGAAGCTTTCTTT
CASSVDGDRGEAFF
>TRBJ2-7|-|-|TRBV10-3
TGTGCCATCAGTAGAGACAGGAATCAGTACTTC
CAISRDRNQYF
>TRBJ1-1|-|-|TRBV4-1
TGCGCCAGCAGCCAAGTGTCTGCGGGAAATATGAACACTGAAGCTTTCTTT
CASSQVSAGNMNTEAFF
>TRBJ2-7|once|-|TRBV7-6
TGTGCCAGCAGCTTAGGACAGGGACTTTCGTACGAGCAGTACTTC
CASSLGQGLSYEQYF
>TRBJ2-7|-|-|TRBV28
TGTGCCAGCAGTTTTCCCCGCCGGGACGAGCAGTACTTC
CASSFPRRDEQYF
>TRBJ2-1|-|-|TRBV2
TGTGCCAGCACTGCGGGATTGTACAATGAGCAGTTCTTC
CASTAGLYNEQFF
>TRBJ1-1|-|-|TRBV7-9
TGTGCCAGCAGCCCTTTGGGTAGGGAGGCGAGCACTGAAGCTTTCTTT
CASSPLGREASTEAFF
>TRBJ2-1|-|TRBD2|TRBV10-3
TGTGCCCAGTCGCCCGGGACTAGCGGGGGAGCTAAAAAGAATGAGCAGTTCTTC
CAQSPGTSGGAKKNEQFF
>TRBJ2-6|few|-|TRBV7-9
TGTGCCAGCAGCTTAGCCTTGGACAGCCGCTCTGGGGCCAACGTCCTGACTTTC
CASSLALDSRSGANVLTF
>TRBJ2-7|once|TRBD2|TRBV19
TGTGCCAGTAGTTGGGGGACTAGCGGGGCTTACGAGCAGTACTTC
CASSWGTSGAYEQYF
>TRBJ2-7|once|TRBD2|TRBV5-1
TGCGCCAGCAGCCGAAAAGTAGCGGGGGCCTACGAGCAGTACTTC
CASSRKVAGAYEQYF
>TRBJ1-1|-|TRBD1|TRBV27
TGTGCCAGCAGTTTATGGAGGGACAGGGTGAACACTGAAGCTTTCTTT
CASSLWRDRVNTEAFF
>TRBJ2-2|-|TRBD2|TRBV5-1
TGCGCCAGCAGCCTAGCGGGGAACACCGGGGAGCTGTTTTTT
CASSLAGNTGELFF
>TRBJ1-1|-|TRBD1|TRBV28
TGTGCCAGCAGCGGGACAGGGACTATTGAAGCTTTCTTT
CASSGTGTIEAFF